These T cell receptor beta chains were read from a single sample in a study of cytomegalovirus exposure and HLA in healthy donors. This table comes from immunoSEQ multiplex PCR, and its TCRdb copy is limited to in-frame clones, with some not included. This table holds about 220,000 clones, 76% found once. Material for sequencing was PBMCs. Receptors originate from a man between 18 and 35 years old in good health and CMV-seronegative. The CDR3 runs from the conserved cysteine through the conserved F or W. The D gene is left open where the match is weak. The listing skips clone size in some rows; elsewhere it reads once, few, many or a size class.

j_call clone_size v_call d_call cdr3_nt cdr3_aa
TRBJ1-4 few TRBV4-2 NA TGTGCCAGCAGCTCAGAACAGGGTAATGATGGAAAACTGTTTTTT CASSSEQGNDGKLFF
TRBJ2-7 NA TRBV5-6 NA TGTGCCAGCAGCTTGGGGCGCGCAGGCTCCTACGAGCAGTACTTC CASSLGRAGSYEQYF
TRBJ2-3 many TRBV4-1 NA TGCGCCAGCAGCCAACCTAGCACAGATACGCAGTATTTT CASSQPSTDTQYF
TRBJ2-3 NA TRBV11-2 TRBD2 TGTGCCAGCAGCTCTAGCGGGAGGGGCACAGATACGCAGTATTTT CASSSSGRGTDTQYF
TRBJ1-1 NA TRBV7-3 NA TGTGCCAGCACCACATGGACAGAAAACACTGAAGCTTTCTTT CASTTWTENTEAFF
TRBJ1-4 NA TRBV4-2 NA TGTGCCAGCAGCCAAGATGGGCCAGGGGATGAAAAACTGTTTTTT CASSQDGPGDEKLFF
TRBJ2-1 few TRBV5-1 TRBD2 TGCGCCAGCAGCCCCGGGACTAGCGGGCGTTACAATGAGCAGTTCTTC CASSPGTSGRYNEQFF
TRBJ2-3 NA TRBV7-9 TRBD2 TGTGCCAGCAGCCTTAGACTAGCGGGAGGCGCAGATACGCAGTATTTT CASSLRLAGGADTQYF
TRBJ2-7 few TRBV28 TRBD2 TGTGCCAGCGGGACTAGCGGGAGGGCCTTGGGGGAGCAGTACTTC CASGTSGRALGEQYF
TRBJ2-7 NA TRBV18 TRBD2 TGTGCCAGCTCACTCCTAGCGGGAGATGTCGAGCAGTACTTC CASSLLAGDVEQYF
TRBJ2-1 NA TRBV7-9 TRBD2 TGTGCCAGCAGCCAGCGGTTTGGGGGAGGACTAGCGGGAGTTGGTGAGCAGTTCTTC CASSQRFGGGLAGVGEQFF
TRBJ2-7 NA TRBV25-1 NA TGTGCCAGCAGTAAACAGGGACCACCAGAGCAGTACTTC CASSKQGPPEQYF
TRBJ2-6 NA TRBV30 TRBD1 TGTGCCTGGATCGTAGTGGGGACAGGGTTCTCTGGGGCCAACGTCCTGACTTTC CAWIVVGTGFSGANVLTF
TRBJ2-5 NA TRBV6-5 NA TGTGCCAGCAGTTCTCAGGGGGGCCGAGAGACCCAGTACTTC CASSSQGGRETQYF
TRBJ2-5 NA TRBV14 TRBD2 TGTGCCAGCAGGACTAGCGGGGTCGAGACCCAGTACTTC CASRTSGVETQYF
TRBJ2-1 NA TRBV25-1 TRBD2 TGTGCCAGCAGTACGACGGGGGGCAATGAGCAGTTCTTC CASSTTGGNEQFF
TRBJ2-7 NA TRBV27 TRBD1 TGTGCCAGCAGTAAGACGGGGACAGGGGGCCACGAGCAGTACTTC CASSKTGTGGHEQYF
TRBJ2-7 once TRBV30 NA TGTGCCTGGAGTGGTAGCGGTGCGTACGAGCAGTACTTC CAWSGSGAYEQYF
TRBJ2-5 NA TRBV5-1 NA TGCGCCAGCAGCCCCCTAGGGGGTGGGCTCCAAGAGACCCAGTACTTC CASSPLGGGLQETQYF
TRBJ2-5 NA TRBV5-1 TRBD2 TGCGCCAGCAGCTTGGCCACCAAGACTAGCGGGAGTGGGCAAGAGACCCAGTACTTC CASSLATKTSGSGQETQYF
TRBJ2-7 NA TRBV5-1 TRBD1 TGCGCCAGTACCGGGACAGGACTTTACGAGCAGTACTTC CASTGTGLYEQYF
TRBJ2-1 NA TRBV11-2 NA TGTGCCAGCAGCCAGTGGGGGACTGAGTACAATGAGCAGTTCTTC CASSQWGTEYNEQFF
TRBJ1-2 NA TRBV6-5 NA TGTGCCAGCAGTTATTCAGGGGCGGAAGGCTATGGCTACACCTTC CASSYSGAEGYGYTF
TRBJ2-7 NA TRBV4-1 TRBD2 TGCGCCAGCAGCCGAAGGGGACTAGCTGAACACGAGCAGTACTTC CASSRRGLAEHEQYF
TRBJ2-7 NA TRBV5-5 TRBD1 TGTGCCAGCAGCTTGGTAGGGACAGGGGGCTTCTACGAGCAGTACTTC CASSLVGTGGFYEQYF
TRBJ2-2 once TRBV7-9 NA TGTGCCAGCAGCTTAGCCCAAGGGGGAGAAACCGGGGAGCTGTTTTTT CASSLAQGGETGELFF
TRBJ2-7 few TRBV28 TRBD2 TGTGCCAGCAGTACAAGACTAGCGGAGCAGTACTTC CASSTRLAEQYF
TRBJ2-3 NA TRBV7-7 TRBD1 TGTGCTAGCAGCCAGGGGGTGAGGGACACAGATACGCAGTATTTT CASSQGVRDTDTQYF
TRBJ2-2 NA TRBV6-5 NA TGTGCCAGCAGTTACTCCCCGCCTATTAACACCGGGGAGCTGTTTTTT CASSYSPPINTGELFF
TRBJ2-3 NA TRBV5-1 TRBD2 TGCGCCAGCAGCTTACTAGGACTAGCGATGGATACGCAGTATTTT CASSLLGLAMDTQYF
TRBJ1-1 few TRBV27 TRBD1 TGTGCCAGCAGTTTCGTGGGGACAGGGGTGACTGAAGCTTTCTTT CASSFVGTGVTEAFF
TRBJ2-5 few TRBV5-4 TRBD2 TGTGCCAGCAGCTTGGGACTAGCGGGACGAGAGACCCAGTACTTC CASSLGLAGRETQYF
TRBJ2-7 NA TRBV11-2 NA TGTGCCAGCAGCCCTTTTTACGAGCAGTACTTC CASSPFYEQYF
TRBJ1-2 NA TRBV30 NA TGTGCCGTATCACAGGAATATGGCTACACCTTC CAVSQEYGYTF
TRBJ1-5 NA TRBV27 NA TGTGCCCCCGTACACCAGAATAGCAATCAGCCCCAGCATTTT CAPVHQNSNQPQHF
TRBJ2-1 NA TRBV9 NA TGTGCCAGCAGCGTACGTCGACAGGATAGCTCCTACAATGAGCAGTTCTTC CASSVRRQDSSYNEQFF
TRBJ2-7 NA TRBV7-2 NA TGTGCCAGCAGCTTAAGTGTTTCATCACAGACCTACGAGCAGTACTTC CASSLSVSSQTYEQYF
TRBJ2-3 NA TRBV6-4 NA TGTGCCAGCAGTGACTCTCCAGGGGGCACAGATACGCAGTATTTT CASSDSPGGTDTQYF
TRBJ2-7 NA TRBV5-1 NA TGCGCCAGCAGCTTGAGAGGGGGGGTTACCTACGAGCAGTACTTC CASSLRGGVTYEQYF
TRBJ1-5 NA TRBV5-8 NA TGTGCCAGCAGCTTGTTCCTACGGCCCCAGCATTTT CASSLFLRPQHF
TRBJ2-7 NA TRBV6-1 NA TGTGCCAGCAGCCCGGGGGAAGGCGAGCAGTACTTC CASSPGEGEQYF
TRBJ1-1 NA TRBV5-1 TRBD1 TGCGCCAGCAGCTTGGGGACAGGGCTGGACACTGAAGCTTTCTTT CASSLGTGLDTEAFF
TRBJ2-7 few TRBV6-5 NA TGTGCCAGCCAGGGACAAATCTACGAGCAGTACTTC CASQGQIYEQYF
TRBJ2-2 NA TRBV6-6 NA TGTGCCAGCAGTTACACACAGGGTGATTCAGGGGAGCTGTTTTTT CASSYTQGDSGELFF
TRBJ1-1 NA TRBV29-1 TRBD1 TGCAGCGTTGTAGGTTGGGGGGACAGTGAAGCTTTCTTT CSVVGWGDSEAFF
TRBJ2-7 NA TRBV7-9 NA TGTGCCAGTATGGCCCCGGGGGAGAACTACGAGCAGTACTTC CASMAPGENYEQYF
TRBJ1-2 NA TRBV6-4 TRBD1 TGTGCCAGCAGTGACTCTCGAGAAGGGGGCGCCGCTTTCTACACCTTC CASSDSREGGAAFYTF
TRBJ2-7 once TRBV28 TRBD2 TGTGCCAGCAGTTTAGTAGCTAGCGGGAGGACCGAGCAGTACTTC CASSLVASGRTEQYF
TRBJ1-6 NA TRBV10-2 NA TGCGCCAGCCACACGGGAGCCAACAATAATTCACCCCTCCACTTT CASHTGANNNSPLHF
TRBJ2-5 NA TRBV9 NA TGTGCCAGCAGCGCCACCTTGGTCTTCGGGGAGACCCAGTACTTC CASSATLVFGETQYF
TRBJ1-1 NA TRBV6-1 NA TGTGCCAGCAGCAGAGAAGGACTGCTGATGGGTGAGGCTTTCTTT CASSREGLLMGEAFF
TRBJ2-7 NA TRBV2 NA TGTGCCAGCAGTGAAGCTAATAGGGCTAGCGTCTCCTACGAGCAGTACTTC CASSEANRASVSYEQYF
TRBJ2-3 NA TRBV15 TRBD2 TGTGCCACCAGCAGAGGTTTGACTAGCGGGAGTTTCACAGATACGCAGTATTTT CATSRGLTSGSFTDTQYF
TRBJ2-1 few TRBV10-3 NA TGTGCCATCACCCGGGGGAGTAGCGCCACATACAATGAGCAGTTCTTC CAITRGSSATYNEQFF
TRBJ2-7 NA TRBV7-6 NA TGTGCCAGCAGTCATCCGGGCTACGAGCAGTACTTC CASSHPGYEQYF
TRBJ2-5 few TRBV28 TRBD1 TGTGCCAGCGGGATCACAGGGGGCTCAGAGACCCAGTACTTC CASGITGGSETQYF
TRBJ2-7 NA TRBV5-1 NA TGCGCCAGCAGCTTATCAGGGGCCCTCTCCTACGAGCAGTACTTC CASSLSGALSYEQYF
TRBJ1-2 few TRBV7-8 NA TGTGCCAGCAGCTTAGGAGGGAAGGGCTACACCTTC CASSLGGKGYTF
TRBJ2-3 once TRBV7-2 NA TGTGCCAGCAGCCCAAGAGGAGGCAGCACAGATACGCAGTATTTT CASSPRGGSTDTQYF
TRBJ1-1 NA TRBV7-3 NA TGTGCCAGCAGCCCCGGTGGTAACACTGAAGCTTTCTTT CASSPGGNTEAFF